These 4 T cell receptor beta chains were all obtained from the same sample, sequenced in a study of T cells in Graves' hyperthyroidism and ophthalmopathy. RNA transcripts gave rise to amplified TCR beta CDR3 regions. The HTBI primer set was used in a first-round RT-PCR of the TCR CDR3. TCRdb passed the multiplex PCR reads through MiXCR, listing each CDR3 protein once. The sample records around 690,000 distinct CDR3 sequences, around a sixth being singletons. Sequencing was carried out using blood. These receptors all stem from a man over 45 with Graves' hyperthyroidism.

This clonotype was counted many times. The CDR3: CAWSATNTEAFF. The DNA of the CDR3 is TGTGCCTGGAGTGCAACGAACACTGAAGCTTTCTTT. The rearrangement joins TRBV30 to TRBJ1-1; D unclear. Between the trimmed V and J ends, which lost 1 base and 1 base, there was a span of 4 bases. CDR3 size: 12 residues. Looked up from germline, CDR1 is GTSNPN and CDR2 is SVGIG (reference sequence).

A few counts support this clonotype. The rearrangement uses TRBV6-1 and TRBJ2-1, with a weak D call TRBD2 (6 bases). The germline V gene encodes CDR1 MNHNS and CDR2 SASEGT. This CDR3 has 16 residues. V was shortened by 6 bases and J by 1 base, with 16 bases between the two germline ends. CDR3 amino acids: CASSFTPGESYNEQFF. In DNA, the CDR3 is TGTGCCAGCAGCTTCACTCCGGGAGAGTCCTACAATGAGCAGTTCTTC.

This clonotype appeared many times. The rearrangement links TRBV20-1 to TRBJ2-7, with D maybe TRBD1 (6 bases). CDR3 length equals 13 residues. Trimming took 3 bases from V and 1 from J, leaving 10 bases between them. Germline values: CDR1 DFQATT, CDR2 SNEGSKA (reference sequence). The CDR3 sequence is CSARGADSYEQYF. The CDR3 bases are TGCAGTGCTAGGGGGGCAGATTCCTACGAGCAGTACTTC.

The V call is TRBV19, the J call TRBJ2-1, with 11 bases that match TRBD2. This CDR3 comprises 17 residues. V was clipped by 3 bases and J by 3 bases; unmatched bases: 7. Germline CDR1 reads LNHDA; CDR2 reads SQIVND (reference sequence). CDR3 residues: CASSISSTSGIYNEQFF. CDR3 nucleotides: TGTGCCAGTAGTATCTCATCGACTAGCGGGATCTACAATGAGCAGTTCTTC.